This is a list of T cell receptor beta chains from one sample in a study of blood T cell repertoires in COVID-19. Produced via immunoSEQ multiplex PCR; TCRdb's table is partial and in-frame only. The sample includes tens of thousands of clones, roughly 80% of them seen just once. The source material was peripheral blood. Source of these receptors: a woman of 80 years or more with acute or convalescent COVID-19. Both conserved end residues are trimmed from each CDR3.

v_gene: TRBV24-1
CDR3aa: ATSDGLAGTETQY

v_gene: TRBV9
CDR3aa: ASSVGEYNEQF

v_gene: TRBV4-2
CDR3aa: ASSQPDRDFYEQY

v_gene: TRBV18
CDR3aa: ASSPNPGGTDTQY

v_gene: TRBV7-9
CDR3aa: GIAGEGEKLF

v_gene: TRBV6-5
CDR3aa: ASKPSSGRVPEQY

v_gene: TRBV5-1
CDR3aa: ASSLGGLSESQY

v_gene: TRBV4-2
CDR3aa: ASSQVISRTDTQY

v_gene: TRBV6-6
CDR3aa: ASSYEEGAKNIQY

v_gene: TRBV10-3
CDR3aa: AIKGSTGDDQPQH

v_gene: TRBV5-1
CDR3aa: ASSQPTDGYT